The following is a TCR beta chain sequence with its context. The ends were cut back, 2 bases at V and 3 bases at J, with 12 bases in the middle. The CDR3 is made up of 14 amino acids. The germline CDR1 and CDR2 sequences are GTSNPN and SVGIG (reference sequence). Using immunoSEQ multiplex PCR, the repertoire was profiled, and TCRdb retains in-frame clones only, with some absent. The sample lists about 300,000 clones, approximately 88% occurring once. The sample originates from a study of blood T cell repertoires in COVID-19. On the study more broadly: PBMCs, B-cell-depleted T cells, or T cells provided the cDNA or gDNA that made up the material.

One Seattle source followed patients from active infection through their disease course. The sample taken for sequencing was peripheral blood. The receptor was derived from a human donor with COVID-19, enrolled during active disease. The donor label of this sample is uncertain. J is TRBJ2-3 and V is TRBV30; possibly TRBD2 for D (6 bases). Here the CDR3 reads CAWSRGSGTDTQYF. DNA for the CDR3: TGTGCCTGGAGTCGGGGGTCGGGAACAGATACGCAGTATTTT.